One sample yielded the 3 T cell receptor beta chains listed below, sequenced in a study of beta chain features in type 1 diabetes. Reverse transcribing all isolated RNA meant expressed TCRB transcripts were sequenced. Some clones are missing from TCRdb's copy, which holds only in-frame ones; the method was immunoSEQ multiplex PCR. This repertoire shows about 470,000 clones, about 32% found once; its top ten account for around 0.065%. The specimen sequenced was naive CD4+ T cells from blood. The receptors were gathered from a young man in good health.

This clone was counted a few times. The chain has TRBV7-2 and TRBJ2-2, with D possibly matching TRBD2 (6 bases). V was pared by 5 bases and J by 8 bases, with 18 bases between. Germline CDR1 and CDR2: SGHTA and FQGNSA. The CDR3 has 15 residues. The CDR3 bases are TGTGCCAGCAGCCCCCCCCTGCGGGACCCAGGGGAGCTGTTTTTT. Translated, it gives CASSPPLRDPGELFF.

The V call is TRBV6-5, the J call TRBJ2-5; 13 positions agree with TRBD2. V lost 6 bases, J lost 2 bases, and 3 bases stayed unmatched. CDR3 length: 15 amino acids. In germline, CDR1 is MNHEY, CDR2 SVGAGI. The CDR3 region is CASSVGLAGQETQYF. In DNA form, the CDR3 reads TGTGCCAGCAGCGTGGGACTAGCGGGGCAAGAGACCCAGTACTTC.

This clone has a handful of counts. The V gene is TRBV28, the J gene TRBJ2-7; 10 nucleotides line up with TRBD1. V lost 6 bases, J lost 0 bases, and 2 bases stayed unmatched. The CDR3 sequence is 14 residues long. Germline CDR1 MDHEN, CDR2 SYDVKM. DNA for the CDR3: TGTGCCAGCAGAAGGGACAGGGGCTCCTACGAGCAGTACTTC. Its protein product is CASRRDRGSYEQYF.